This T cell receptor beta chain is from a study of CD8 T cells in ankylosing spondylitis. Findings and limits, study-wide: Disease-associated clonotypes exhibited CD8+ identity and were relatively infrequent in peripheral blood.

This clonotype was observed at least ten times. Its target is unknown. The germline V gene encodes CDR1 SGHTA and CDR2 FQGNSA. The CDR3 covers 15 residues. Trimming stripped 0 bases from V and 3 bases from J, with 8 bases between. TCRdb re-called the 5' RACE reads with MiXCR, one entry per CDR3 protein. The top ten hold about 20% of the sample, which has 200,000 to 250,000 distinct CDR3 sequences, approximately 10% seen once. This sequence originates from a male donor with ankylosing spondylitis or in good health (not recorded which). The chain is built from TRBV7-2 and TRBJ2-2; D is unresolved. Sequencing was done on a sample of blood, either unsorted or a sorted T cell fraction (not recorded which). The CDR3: CASSLAAGYTGELFF. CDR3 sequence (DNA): TGTGCCAGCAGCTTAGCGGCAGGCTACACCGGGGAGCTGTTTTTT.